The clone carrying this T cell receptor (beta chain) appeared a few times. The antigen is unknown. These data come from a study of early T cells in non-severe SARS-CoV-2 infection. Study at large: Sequencing of bulk RNA from unsorted whole blood was done, without chain pairing. Notes on the study in general: The matching step, a VDJdb search, favored anti-spike CD8 responses and missed private and CD4 specificities.

Germline assignment: CDR1 MNHNY and CDR2 SVGAGI (reference sequence). This CDR3 has 13 amino acids. The V and J ends lost 5 bases and 4 bases respectively, with 11 bases between them. Unique molecular identifiers were affixed to single, distinct cDNA molecules. In TCRdb, the 5' RACE reads were re-called with MiXCR into one record per CDR3 protein. The table lists more than 50,000 distinct CDR3 sequences, over 10% of them singletons. The sequencing here drew on whole blood, taken at baseline. The sequence came from an adult who was a healthcare worker with PCR-confirmed SARS-CoV-2 infection or an uninfected control (not recorded which). This chain joins TRBV6-6 and TRBJ1-1; possible D gene TRBD1, 5 bases. The CDR3 DNA is TGTGCCAGCAGTCTCCGGCAGGGCACTGAAGCTTTCTTT. As protein: CASSLRQGTEAFF.